This T cell receptor (beta chain) was documented in a study of beta chain features in type 1 diabetes. Study-level findings and limits: TCRB CDR3s from Type 1 diabetes patients were moderately but significantly shorter in all four CD4+ subsets.

All of the isolated RNA was reverse transcribed, so expressed TCRB transcripts were sequenced. Naive, central memory and regulatory T cell samples averaged about 3.6 million immunoSEQ reads each. The repertoire was sequenced with immunoSEQ multiplex PCR; TCRdb's copy has only in-frame clones and lacks some. The sample lists 640,000 or so clones, around an eighth occurring once. Per the germline V gene, CDR1 is KGHSH and CDR2 is LQKENI. Trimming took 2 bases from V and 3 from J; bases not matched to a gene: 3. The CDR3 runs to 15 residues. This clone has just a few counts. Its antigen is not known. The origin of this receptor is a man between 18 and 29 years old with type 1 diabetes. The material sequenced was naive CD4+ T cells from blood. The chain couples TRBV18 to TRBJ2-2; 7 bases match TRBD2. The CDR3 here is CASSPGLADTGELFF. The CDR3 DNA reads TGTGCCAGCTCACCAGGGCTAGCGGACACCGGGGAGCTGTTTTTT.